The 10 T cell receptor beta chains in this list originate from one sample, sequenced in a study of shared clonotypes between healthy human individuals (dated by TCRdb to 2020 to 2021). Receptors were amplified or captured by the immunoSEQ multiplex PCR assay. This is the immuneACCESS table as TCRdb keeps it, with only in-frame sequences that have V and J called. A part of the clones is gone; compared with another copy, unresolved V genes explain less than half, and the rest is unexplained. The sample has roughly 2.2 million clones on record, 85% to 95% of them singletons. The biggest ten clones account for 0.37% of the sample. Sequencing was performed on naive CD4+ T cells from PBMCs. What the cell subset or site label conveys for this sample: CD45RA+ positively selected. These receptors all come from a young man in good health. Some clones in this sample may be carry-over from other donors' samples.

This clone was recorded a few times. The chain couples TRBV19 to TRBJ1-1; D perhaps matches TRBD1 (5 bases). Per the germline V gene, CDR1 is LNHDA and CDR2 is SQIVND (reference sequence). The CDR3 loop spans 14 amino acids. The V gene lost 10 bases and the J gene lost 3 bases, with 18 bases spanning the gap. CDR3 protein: CAILPRGGYTEAFF. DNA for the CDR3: TGTGCCATTCTACCTCGGGGCGGGTACACTGAAGCTTTCTTT.

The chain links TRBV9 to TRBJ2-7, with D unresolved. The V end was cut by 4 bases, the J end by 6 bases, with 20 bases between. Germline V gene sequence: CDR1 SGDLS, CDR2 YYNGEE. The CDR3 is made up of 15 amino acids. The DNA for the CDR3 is TGTGCCAGCAGCCCCACGTCTGTGCGGTCGATCGAGCAGTACTTC. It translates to CASSPTSVRSIEQYF.

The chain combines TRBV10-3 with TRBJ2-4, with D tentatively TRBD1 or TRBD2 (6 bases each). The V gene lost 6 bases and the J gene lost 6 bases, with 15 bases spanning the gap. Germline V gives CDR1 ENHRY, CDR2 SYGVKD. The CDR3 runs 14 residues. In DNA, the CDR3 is TGTGCCATCAGCGAGACCGGAGGGGGAAACATTCAGTACTTC. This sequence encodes CAISETGGGNIQYF.

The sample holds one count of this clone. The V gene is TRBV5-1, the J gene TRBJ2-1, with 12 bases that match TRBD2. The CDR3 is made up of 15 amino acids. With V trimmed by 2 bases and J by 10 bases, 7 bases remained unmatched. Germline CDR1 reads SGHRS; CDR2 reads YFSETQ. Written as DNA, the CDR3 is TGCGCCAGCAGCTTTACTAGCGGGAGGTACAGGGAGCAGTTCTTC. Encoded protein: CASSFTSGRYREQFF. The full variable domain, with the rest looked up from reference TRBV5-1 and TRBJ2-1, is KAGVTQTPRYLIKTRGQQVTLSCSPISGHRSVSWYQQTPGQGLQFLFEYFSETQRNKGNFPGRFSGRQFSNSRSEMNVSTLELGDSALYLCASSFTSGRYREQFFGPGTRLTVL.

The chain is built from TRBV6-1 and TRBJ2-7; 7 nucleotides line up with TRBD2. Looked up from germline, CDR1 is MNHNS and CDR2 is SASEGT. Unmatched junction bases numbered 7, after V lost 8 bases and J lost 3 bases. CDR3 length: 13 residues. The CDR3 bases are TGTGCCAGCTCCCTAGCGGTCCTCTACGAGCAGTACTTC. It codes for CASSLAVLYEQYF.

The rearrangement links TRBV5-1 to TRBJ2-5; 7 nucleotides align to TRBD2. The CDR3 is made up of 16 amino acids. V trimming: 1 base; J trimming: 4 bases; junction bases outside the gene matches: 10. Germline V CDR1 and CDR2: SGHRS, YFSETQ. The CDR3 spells CASSLSPGGRGETQYF. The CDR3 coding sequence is TGCGCCAGCAGCTTGTCCCCGGGCGGGAGAGGAGAGACCCAGTACTTC.

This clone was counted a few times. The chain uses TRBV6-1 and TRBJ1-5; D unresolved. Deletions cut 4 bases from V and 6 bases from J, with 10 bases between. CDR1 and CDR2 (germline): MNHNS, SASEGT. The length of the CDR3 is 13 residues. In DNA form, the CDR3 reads TGTGCCAGCAGTGGCTCGGCCAGTCAGCCCCAGCATTTT. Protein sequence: CASSGSASQPQHF.

The CDR3 region has the DNA TGTGCCAGCAGTCATGGACTAGCTAGCTCCTACAATGAGCAGTTCTTC. It specifies CASSHGLASSYNEQFF. The chain carries TRBV7-3 and TRBJ2-1; 8 bases are shared with TRBD2. Germline-derived CDR1 and CDR2 are SGHTA and FQGTGA. The CDR3 is 16 residues long. Germline trimming cut 6 bases from V and 0 bases from J; bases unmatched to any gene: 7.

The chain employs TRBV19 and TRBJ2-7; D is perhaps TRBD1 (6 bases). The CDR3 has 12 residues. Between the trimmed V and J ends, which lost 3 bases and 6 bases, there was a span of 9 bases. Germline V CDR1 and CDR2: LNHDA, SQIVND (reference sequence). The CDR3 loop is CASSIFRGEQYF. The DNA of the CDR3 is TGTGCCAGTAGTATCTTCAGGGGCGAGCAGTACTTC.

The CDR3 protein is CASSRLLLAESTDTQYF. The CDR3 DNA is TGTGCCAGCAGTCGGCTCCTACTAGCGGAAAGCACAGATACGCAGTATTTT. The genes are TRBV28 and TRBJ2-3, with TRBD2 identical over 8 bases. Looked up from germline, CDR1 is MDHEN and CDR2 is SYDVKM. The CDR3 consists of 17 residues. The V segment lost 5 bases and the J segment 0 bases; nucleotides outside the gene matches: 10.